A selection of T cell receptor beta chains follows, all from one sample in a study of T cell changes during pregnancy in multiple sclerosis. Data came from immunoSEQ multiplex PCR; TCRdb stores just in-frame clones and leaves some out. The data show 39,000 or so clones, with roughly 87% seen just once and approximately 9.1% held by the top ten. Sequencing used CD8+ T cells from peripheral blood mononuclear cells, obtained in the first trimester of pregnancy. Source of these receptors: a female donor with multiple sclerosis, enrolled in a pregnancy study. Each CDR3 is given without its conserved first and last residue.

CDR3: ASSAGVGYT; V: TRBV27; length: 9; J: TRBJ1-2
CDR3: ASSSTMGTEAF; V: TRBV27; length: 11; J: TRBJ1-1
CDR3: ASSKGLAGDSDTQY; V: TRBV19; length: 14; J: TRBJ2-3
CDR3: ASSMGDSYLYEQY; V: TRBV19; length: 13; J: TRBJ2-7
CDR3: ASSWTSGRGNEQF; V: TRBV7-6; length: 13; J: TRBJ2-1
CDR3: ASSRTLDRGLLGQTQY; V: TRBV4-2; length: 16; J: TRBJ2-5
CDR3: AISEGRTGGYNEQF; V: TRBV10-3; length: 14; J: TRBJ2-1
CDR3: ASSRSSGSLYEQF; V: TRBV11-3; length: 13; J: TRBJ2-1
CDR3: ASSLFPRLAGYNEQF; V: TRBV7-6; length: 15; J: TRBJ2-1
CDR3: ASMYISYEQY; V: TRBV2; length: 10; J: TRBJ2-7
CDR3: ASSPGGGSGNEQF; V: TRBV18; length: 13; J: TRBJ2-1
CDR3: ASSDRQTYEQY; V: TRBV2; length: 11; J: TRBJ2-7
CDR3: ASSEAGGANGYT; V: TRBV6-4; length: 12; J: TRBJ1-2
CDR3: ASSPKGGQGDTEAF; V: TRBV7-4; length: 14; J: TRBJ1-1
CDR3: AWSPQDRLNTEAF; V: TRBV30; length: 13; J: TRBJ1-1
CDR3: ASSGTGVMNTEAF; V: TRBV2; length: 13; J: TRBJ1-1